The next 27 T cell receptor beta chains were all read from a single sample in a study of blood T cells in healthy people across ages. It was with a sample-barcoded 5' primer and a J-beta primer mix that a second PCR of roughly 6 to 11 cycles was run. MiXCR, applied by TCRdb to the 5' RACE reads, yields one record per CDR3 protein. Among fewer than 750,000 distinct CDR3 sequences listed, roughly half were seen once. The sample was blood. These receptors all come from a woman older than 75 in good health.

The rearrangement joins TRBV10-3 to TRBJ2-3; tentatively, D is TRBD2 (5 bases). The CDR3 has 15 amino acids. The germline CDR1 and CDR2 sequences are ENHRY and SYGVKD. The germline V and J ends were trimmed by 6 bases and 4 bases, with 17 bases remaining between them. CDR3 DNA: TGTGCCATCAGCGAGGGAGCAGAATGGGCAGATACGCAGTATTTT. The encoded protein is CAISEGAEWADTQYF.

DNA for the CDR3: TGCGCCAGCAGCTCATACCGGGAGCCTGGGTACGAGCAGTACTTC. It yields the protein CASSSYREPGYEQYF. This rearrangement joins TRBV5-1 to TRBJ2-7; D may be TRBD2 (6 bases). The CDR3 is made up of 15 amino acids. Germline-derived CDR1 and CDR2 are SGHRS and YFSETQ. Between the trimmed V and J ends, which lost 3 bases and 4 bases, there was a span of 17 bases.

As concerns this clonotype: A much more abundant neighbour one base away suggests this may be a read error. V usage is TRBV6-1 and J usage is TRBJ2-7, with D hard to call. Germline V lookup: CDR1 MNHNS, CDR2 SASEGT. The CDR3 runs 12 residues. CDR3 sequence (DNA): TGTACCAGCACATCCGTCGCCTCCGAGCAGTACTTC. This codes for CTSTSVASEQYF.

The rearrangement uses TRBV15 and TRBJ2-1; D gene uncertain. The V end lost 1 base, the J end lost 5 bases, and 15 bases lay between the germline ends. This CDR3 is built from 16 residues. Germline CDR1 LNHNV, CDR2 YYDKDF (reference sequence). In nucleotides, the CDR3 is TGTGCCACCAGCAGAGGCTCCCCTAGGAGTAACAATGAGCAGTTCTTC. Amino acid sequence: CATSRGSPRSNNEQFF.

J is TRBJ2-3 and V is TRBV20-1, with TRBD2 matching over 9 bases. Germline-derived CDR1 and CDR2 are DFQATT and SNEGSKA (reference sequence). The CDR3 sequence is 15 residues long. V lost 5 bases to trimming and J lost 3 bases; unmatched junction nucleotides: 9. Written as DNA, the CDR3 is TGCAGTGCTCGTCCCGGGACTAGCCCGACAGATACGCAGTATTTT. This sequence encodes CSARPGTSPTDTQYF.

This clonotype was picked up many times. V usage is TRBV10-3 and J usage is TRBJ2-3, with D tentatively TRBD1 or TRBD2 (5 bases each). V was clipped by 0 bases and J by 5 bases, with 9 bases between them. The V gene's germline CDR1 is ENHRY and CDR2 SYGVKD. The CDR3 totals 14 residues. CDR3 protein: CAISESFGGDTQYF. The CDR3 region has the DNA TGTGCCATCAGTGAGTCGTTTGGGGGAGATACGCAGTATTTT.

This clonotype was recorded many times. The chain recombines TRBV3-1 with TRBJ2-1; TRBD1 aligns across 10 bases. This CDR3 comprises 16 residues. CDR1 and CDR2 (germline): LGHDT, YNNKEL (reference sequence). The junction had 6 bases not matched to a gene; V was cut back by 1 base and J by 6 bases. CDR3 amino acids: CASSQASGQGGNEQFF. The CDR3 region has the DNA TGTGCCAGCAGCCAAGCCTCTGGACAGGGGGGCAATGAGCAGTTCTTC.

The chain joins TRBV7-2 to TRBJ2-7; tentatively, D is TRBD2 (7 bases). This CDR3 contains 13 residues. CDR1 and CDR2 from the germline V gene are SGHTA and FQGNSA. The V and J ends lost 2 bases and 10 bases respectively, with 15 bases between them. The CDR3 bases are TGTGCCAGCAGCTTAAAGGGGGGGAGTATTCAGTACTTC. Protein product: CASSLKGGSIQYF.

The chain joins TRBV5-1 to TRBJ2-1, with TRBD2 identical over 11 bases. The CDR3 is made up of 16 amino acids. V lost 4 bases to trimming and J lost 6 bases; unmatched junction nucleotides: 9. CDR1 is SGHRS, CDR2 YFSETQ, per germline. CDR3 loop: CASSPMTSGASNEQFF. DNA of the CDR3: TGCGCCAGCAGCCCGATGACTAGCGGGGCGTCCAATGAGCAGTTCTTC.

The rearrangement uses TRBV12-3 or TRBV12-4 and TRBJ2-5, with 8 bases lining up with TRBD1. Germline trimming cut 5 bases from V and 5 bases from J; bases unmatched to any gene: 7. The CDR3 covers 14 residues. CDR3 nucleotide sequence: TGTGCCAGCAGTATCGGACAGGGTTCCGAGACCCAGTACTTC. Translation gives CASSIGQGSETQYF.

For this clonotype: Germline is not matched at one junction end, which may reflect a read error. This sequence joins TRBV6-5 and TRBJ2-1; the D is unclear. CDR1 and CDR2 from the germline V gene are MNHEY and SVGAGI. This CDR3 region has 12 residues. The CDR3 DNA follows: TGTGCCAGCAGCCATGGGCACAAGGAGCAGTTCTTC. Translated: CASSHGHKEQFF.

This clonotype has just one count. J is TRBJ2-3 and V is TRBV20-1; TRBD1 is a possible D gene (6 bases). CDR1 is DFQATT and CDR2 is SNEGSKA in the germline V gene (reference sequence). This CDR3 comprises 13 residues. Trimming left V 4 bases short and J 5 bases short, with 13 bases between. CDR3 nucleotide sequence: TGCAGTGCTATTACAGGGTTTGGAGATACGCAGTATTTT. Its protein is CSAITGFGDTQYF.

The chain is built from TRBV29-1 and TRBJ1-1, with a tentative D call TRBD1 (6 bases). Germline V gene data show CDR1 as SQVTM and CDR2 as ANQGSEA. The CDR3 has 14 amino acids. In DNA form, the CDR3 reads TGCTCCGCGGCCTCTAGGGGGGCTGACACTGAAGCTTTCTTT. Protein sequence: CSAASRGADTEAFF.

The rearrangement links TRBV12-3 or TRBV12-4 to TRBJ2-1; no reliable D call. This CDR3 contains 13 residues. Trimming stripped 5 bases from V and 10 bases from J, with 15 bases between. CDR3 in DNA: TGTGCCAGCAGTGCCGCCGGGTCTACAGAGCAGTTCTTC. Its translation: CASSAAGSTEQFF.

V usage is TRBV4-3 and J usage is TRBJ1-4, with D possibly TRBD1 on 6 matching bases. Trimming took off 1 base at V and 4 bases at J, with 7 bases between the two ends. CDR3 length: 14 residues. Per the germline V gene, CDR1 is LGHNA and CDR2 is YSLEER. CDR3 nucleotides: TGCGCCAGCAGCCAAGGACAGGTTAATGAAAAACTGTTTTTT. Translation gives CASSQGQVNEKLFF.

In this sample, this clonotype turned up many times. The junction and the germline gene differ at one end; a read error may be behind it. The V call is TRBV5-1, the J call TRBJ2-5; 9 bases align to TRBD2. This CDR3 has 14 amino acids. Germline V gene data show CDR1 as SGHRS and CDR2 as YFSETQ. The CDR3 here is CASRRTSAQETQYF. The CDR3 DNA is TGTGCCAGCAGACGGACTAGCGCACAAGAGACCCAGTACTTC.

This clonotype came up a few times. This chain connects TRBV29-1 to TRBJ2-5, with D hard to call. Germline loops: CDR1 SQVTM, CDR2 ANQGSEA. Trimming took 4 bases from V and 1 from J, leaving 7 bases between them. This CDR3 has 12 amino acids. The DNA for the CDR3 is TGCAGCGTTGGATGGACCCAAGAGACCCAGTACTTC. Protein sequence: CSVGWTQETQYF.

In regard to this clonotype: This sequence may be a read error, since a much larger clone differs from it by one base. J is TRBJ1-1 and V is TRBV10-3; D not resolved. The CDR3 has 11 amino acids. The V gene's germline CDR1 is ENHRY and CDR2 SYGVKD. This CDR3 reads CASRKNTEVFF. CDR3 nucleotides: TGTGCCAGCCGGAAGAACACTGAAGTTTTCTTT.

Details on this clonotype: The junction differs from germline at one of its ends, possibly a read error. The chain couples TRBV25-1 to TRBJ2-1; unclear D gene. Germline CDR1 reads MGHDK; CDR2 reads SYGVNS. The CDR3 runs 14 residues. CDR3 sequence reads: CASSGRSQKNGQFF. In DNA form, the CDR3 reads TGTGCCAGCAGTGGTCGATCCCAAAAAAATGGGCAGTTCTTC.

J is TRBJ2-5 and V is TRBV7-2; D call uncertain. TRBJ2-7 explains the end of the DNA better; the J call may be wrong. The CDR3 covers 13 residues. Germline CDR1 and CDR2: SGHTA and FQGNSA. CDR3 DNA: TGTGCCAGCACCAACCCTCCCTCCTACGAGCAGTACTTC. Translation: CASTNPPSYEQYF.

This CDR3 is CADTRDLGTGYGYTF. The DNA for the CDR3 is TGTGCCGACACGAGGGACCTCGGGACGGGCTATGGCTACACCTTC. V gene TRBV2 combines with J gene TRBJ1-2; D is possibly TRBD1 (5 bases). This CDR3 region has 15 residues. Germline V gene data show CDR1 as SNHLY and CDR2 as FYNNEI. Trimming took 11 bases from V and 4 from J, leaving 23 bases between them.

In the case of this clonotype: Being one base from a much bigger clone, this may be a read error. The V call is TRBV20-1, the J call TRBJ2-1; the D is unclear. V dropped 5 bases and J dropped 6 bases, with 14 bases sitting between them. Germline assignment: CDR1 DFQATT and CDR2 SNEGSKA (reference sequence). This CDR3 is built from 13 residues. Here the CDR3 DNA reads TGCAGTGCTCGCCTCACCGTAGCCAATGAGCAGTTCTTC. Translating gives CSARLTVANEQFF.

The chain employs TRBV28 and TRBJ1-2; 9 positions agree with TRBD1. Trimming at V came to 1 base and at J to 1 base, leaving 7 bases not matched to a gene. CDR3 length: 17 amino acids. The V gene's germline CDR1 is MDHEN and CDR2 SYDVKM. CDR3 protein: CASSLFSGTGFNYGYTF. CDR3 DNA: TGTGCCAGCAGTTTATTCTCCGGGACAGGGTTTAACTATGGCTACACCTTC.

This clonotype showed up many times. It may be a read error: a sequence one base away is much more abundant. The chain has TRBV6-6 and TRBJ2-3; 10 positions agree with TRBD1. V was clipped by 4 bases and J by 1 base; unmatched bases: 5. Germline CDR1 and CDR2: MNHNY and SVGAGI (reference sequence). The CDR3 is made up of 16 amino acids. Here the CDR3 reads CASSWDRGGGTDTQYF. Here the CDR3 DNA reads TGTGCCAGCAGTTGGGACAGGGGTGGGGGCACAGATACGCAGTATTTT.

Note on this clonotype: At one end, the junction sequence differs from germline, possibly due to a read error. The chain uses TRBV27 and TRBJ2-1, with 9 positions matching TRBD2. This CDR3 region has 15 residues. The germline V gene has CDR1 MNHEY and CDR2 SMNVEV (reference sequence). The CDR3 here is CASAGGGRFYNEQLF. In nucleotides, the CDR3 is TGTGCCAGCGCGGGGGGGGGCCGGTTTTACAATGAGCAGTTATTC.

This clonotype was detected ten times or more. The chain recombines TRBV7-2 with TRBJ2-1; 8 bases are a match to TRBD2. Germline V gene sequence: CDR1 SGHTA, CDR2 FQGNSA. The CDR3 consists of 14 residues. The junction had 8 bases not matched to a gene; V was cut back by 6 bases and J by 7 bases. DNA for the CDR3: TGTGCCAGCAGGCCATTGGCGGGGGGAAATGAGCAGTTCTTC. This codes for CASRPLAGGNEQFF. Combining the CDR3 with reference TRBV7-2 and TRBJ2-1 gives the whole variable domain GAGVSQSPSNKVTEKGKDVELRCDPISGHTALYWYRQSLGQGLEFLIYFQGNSAPDKSGLPSDRFSAERTGGSVSTLTIQRTQQEDSAVYLCASRPLAGGNEQFFGPGTRLTVL.

This clonotype was seen a few times. The rearrangement uses TRBV5-1 and TRBJ1-1, with D maybe TRBD1 (6 bases). The CDR3 totals 16 residues. Germline CDR1 is SGHRS and CDR2 is YFSETQ. V dropped 4 bases and J dropped 8 bases, with 24 bases sitting between them. The CDR3 here is CASSDPGVGAAQEAFF. CDR3 DNA sequence: TGCGCCAGCAGCGATCCTGGAGTGGGGGCAGCTCAAGAAGCTTTCTTT.